This TCR beta chain is drawn from a study of CXCR3-negative and CXCR3-positive naive CD8 T cells. UMI-labeled TRB cDNA libraries were prepared by 5' RACE. TCRdb reprocessed the 5' RACE reads, keeping one entry per CDR3 protein, no DNA. The sample's table shows some 50,000 distinct CDR3 sequences. The CDR3 loop spans 12 amino acids. Germline V CDR1 and CDR2: DFQATT, SNEGSKA (reference sequence). Study findings and constraints: Similar TRBV-TRBJ usage was seen in naive cells (both CXCR3-negative and CXCR3-positive), but memory cells differed. Memory CD8+ cells showed much lower diversity, while both naive subsets were comparably high. The TRB CDR3s that CXCR3-positive naive cells carried were more hydrophobic than those of CXCR3-negative naive cells. Surface CD5 looked about the same in the naive subsets, so the authors worked out TCR strength from TRB CDR3 properties.

Concerning this clonotype itself: The antigen is not known.

Sequenced: naive CXCR3- CD8+ T cells from blood. Subset described: CD45RO-CCR7+CD27+CD95- naive CD8+ T cells lacking CXCR3 (TNR3-). The TCR was taken from a human donor in good health. Some clones in this sample may be carry-over from other donors' samples. This chain links TRBV20-1 with TRBJ2-7. The CDR3 sequence is CSAREASYEQYF.